This T cell receptor beta chain was captured by sequencing in a study of T cells in Graves' hyperthyroidism and ophthalmopathy. Study conclusions and caveats: The model identified upcoming ophthalmopathy a median approximately 6.5 months ahead of onset.

This clonotype was seen a handful of times. The antigen remains unidentified. CDR3 size: 16 residues. V was cut by 1 base and J by 1 base, with 14 bases left in between. The germline CDR1 and CDR2 sequences are LNHNV and YYDKDF (reference sequence). TCR beta CDR3 sequences were amplified from RNA transcripts. An initial round of RT-PCR targeting the TCR CDR3 relied on the HTBI primer set. TCRdb passed the multiplex PCR reads through MiXCR, listing each CDR3 protein once. The sample contains hundreds of thousands of distinct CDR3 sequences, roughly 15% of which appear only once. Inclusion characteristics of ophthalmopathy patients comprised a Clinical Activity Score of at least 3, a NOSPECS grade of at least 4, and duration under 3 months. The PBMCs were taken from roughly 9.3 ml of fresh peripheral blood.

The receptor's source is a woman aged 40-49 years with Graves' ophthalmopathy. Sequencing was done on a sample of blood. The chain couples TRBV15 to TRBJ2-7; possible D gene TRBD1, 5 bases. The CDR3 coding sequence is TGTGCCACCAGCAGAGTCTATGGGCAGGGATCCTACGAGCAGTACTTC. Residues: CATSRVYGQGSYEQYF.